Following are 5 T cell receptor beta chains from one sample sequenced in a study of shared clonotypes between healthy human individuals. TCRdb's table, derived via immunoSEQ multiplex PCR, lists solely in-frame clones and lacks some. The sample contains over a million clones, nearly 99% of which appear only once. The sequenced sample was naive CD4+ T cells sorted from blood. The subset: CD45RA+ positively selected. The receptors stem from a man aged 25-45 years in good health.

The chain recombines TRBV18 with TRBJ1-2; no clear D gene. Germline CDR1 is KGHSH and CDR2 is LQKENI. This CDR3 has 15 amino acids. V was trimmed by 3 bases and J by 4 bases, leaving 15 bases between them. The CDR3: CASSPQVDEGYGYTF. DNA of the CDR3: TGTGCCAGCTCACCGCAGGTGGACGAGGGCTATGGCTACACCTTC.

The chain is built from TRBV30 and TRBJ1-3; the D is unclear. V lost 0 bases, J lost 0 bases, and 6 bases lay in between. The CDR3 has 14 residues. From germline, CDR1 is GTSNPN and CDR2 SVGIG (reference sequence). The chain's CDR3 is CAWSVGNSGNTIYF. CDR3 sequence (DNA): TGTGCCTGGAGTGTGGGGAACTCTGGAAACACCATATATTTT.

V and J are TRBV11-2 and TRBJ2-7; 13 nucleotides agree with TRBD2. The CDR3 runs to 15 residues. CDR1 SGHAT and CDR2 FQNNGV come from the germline V gene. J gave up 3 bases and V 5 bases, and 4 bases lay outside the gene matches. CDR3 amino acids: CASSIRLAGGYEQYF. Written as DNA, the CDR3 is TGTGCCAGCAGCATTAGACTAGCGGGAGGCTACGAGCAGTACTTC.

CDR3 loop: CASSQPTGNYGYTF. The CDR3 nucleotides read TGCGCCAGCAGCCAGCCCACAGGGAACTATGGCTACACCTTC. This chain uses TRBV5-1 with TRBJ1-2; D perhaps matches TRBD1 (6 bases). The CDR3 is 14 amino acids. Trimming removed 4 bases from V and 2 bases from J, with 12 bases in between. Germline CDR1 SGHRS, CDR2 YFSETQ. Full variable domain (missing parts from reference TRBV5-1 and TRBJ1-2): KAGVTQTPRYLIKTRGQQVTLSCSPISGHRSVSWYQQTPGQGLQFLFEYFSETQRNKGNFPGRFSGRQFSNSRSEMNVSTLELGDSALYLCASSQPTGNYGYTFGSGTRLTVV.

The rearrangement links TRBV5-5 to TRBJ2-7; tentatively, D is TRBD1 or TRBD2 (6 bases each). Germline CDR1 and CDR2: SGHKS and YYEKEE (reference sequence). The CDR3 is made up of 15 amino acids. The V end was cut by 1 base, the J end by 6 bases, with 17 bases between. The CDR3 bases are TGTGCCAGCAGCTTGATCTGGGGGGCAATGGGCGAGCAGTACTTC. Its protein is CASSLIWGAMGEQYF. Complete variable domain (other parts from reference TRBV5-5 and TRBJ2-7): DAGVTQSPTHLIKTRGQQVTLRCSPISGHKSVSWYQQVLGQGPQFIFQYYEKEERGRGNFPDRFSARQFPNYSSELNVNALLLGDSALYLCASSLIWGAMGEQYFGPGTRLTVT.